Shown below are 2 T cell receptor beta chains from a single sample sequenced in a study of blood T cell repertoires in COVID-19. Method: immunoSEQ multiplex PCR; TCRdb's copy keeps in-frame clones and lacks some. The table lists approximately 220,000 clones, around 85% of them singletons. The sequenced sample consisted of PBMCs or T cells enriched from blood (not recorded which). These receptors all come from a man aged 35 to 55 who had recovered from COVID-19.

This sequence joins TRBV4-3 and TRBJ2-1; possibly TRBD2 for D (5 bases). V was cut by 4 bases and J by 8 bases, with 15 bases left in between. The V gene's germline CDR1 is LGHNA and CDR2 YSLEER. This CDR3 has 14 amino acids. CDR3 residues: CASSRELVADEQFF. The DNA of the CDR3 is TGCGCCAGCAGCCGAGAACTAGTGGCCGATGAGCAGTTCTTC.

The V and J genes are TRBV24-1 and TRBJ2-3; 10 bases are a match to TRBD2. Germline CDR1 and CDR2: KGHDR and SFDVKD. This CDR3 comprises 16 residues. V shed 4 bases and J 4 bases; nucleotides not matched to a gene: 7. The CDR3 reads CATSDSSGRRSDTQYF. CDR3 sequence (DNA): TGTGCCACCAGTGACAGTAGCGGGAGGAGGTCAGATACGCAGTATTTT.